This T cell receptor (beta chain) derives from a study of CD8 T cells in ankylosing spondylitis. Whole-study results and caveats: Previous work reported some of these motif variants in the synovial fluid and blood of reactive arthritis. Typical of ankylosing spondylitis blood, it appeared, was a TCR beta motif of roughly eight highly homologous variants. Disease-linked clones were found to be CD8+ and relatively rare in peripheral blood.

The CDR3 runs 13 residues. Per germline, CDR1 MNHEY and CDR2 SMNVEV (reference sequence). Notes on this clonotype: Its antigen is not known. This may be a read error, as it is one base from a much larger clone.

It was by quantitative 5'-RACE with molecular barcodes that TCR beta libraries were made. One entry per CDR3 protein, called by TCRdb with MiXCR from the 5' RACE reads. The data show under 300,000 distinct CDR3 sequences, with about 10% seen just once and around 6.5% held by the top ten. The sequence was obtained from a male donor with ankylosing spondylitis or in good health (not recorded which). The J gene is TRBJ2-7, the V gene TRBV27; D is possibly TRBD1 or TRBD2 (6 bases each). The sequencing sample was made of blood, either unsorted or a sorted T cell fraction (not recorded which). CDR3 region: CASNTLGGHEQYF. The DNA of the CDR3 is TGTGCAAGCAACACGTTGGGGGGCCACGAGCAGTACTTC.